This T cell receptor (beta chain) stems from a study of CD8+CD57+ T cells in acquired aplastic anemia. Study details: The sorted CD4+ and CD8+ cells yielded an average about 3.5 ug of DNA. Study findings and constraints: Found in both controls and patients were around 30 CD8+ CDR3 sequences.

The sequenced patients had an expansion of CD8+CD57+ cells seen by flow cytometry. Diagnosis of severe acquired aplastic anemia applied to all patients. No patient had been given any therapy when blood was sampled. The table lists this clonotype with many counts. Its antigen is currently unknown. The CDR3 spans 15 residues. Germline loops: CDR1 SEHNR, CDR2 FQNEAQ (reference sequence). The germline V and J ends were trimmed by 2 bases and 4 bases, with 12 bases remaining between them. CDR3 and TCR beta VDJ profiling relied on a genomic DNA template. From the reads, TCRdb called clonotypes with MiXCR, one entry per CDR3 protein. The data show under 150,000 distinct CDR3 sequences, about two fifths seen once.

The sample comprised sorted CD4+, CD8+, or CD8+CD57+ T cells (not recorded which) from PBMCs. V and J are TRBV7-9 and TRBJ1-5, with D perhaps TRBD1 (6 bases). The sequence was obtained from a human donor with aplastic anemia. CDR3 DNA: TGTGCCAGCAGCTTAAGCGGGACATGGAATCAGCCCCAGCATTTT. Translating it yields CASSLSGTWNQPQHF.